This TCR beta chain emerged from a study of T cell responses to AZD1222 COVID-19 vaccine. Germline CDR1 is MDHEN and CDR2 is SYDVKM. The CDR3 is made up of 15 amino acids. Trimming stripped 5 bases from V and 4 bases from J, with 18 bases between. As regards this clone: The antigen remains undetermined.

The protocol was immunoSEQ multiplex PCR, while the TCRdb copy is restricted to in-frame clones and leaves out a portion. The sample includes about 180,000 clones, approximately 90% seen only once; the top ten take about 2.5%. Study-level findings and limits: Recipients of two AZD1222 doses showed rising Spike-specific TCR breadth and depth. In all cases, repertoires were sampled only after the peak T cell response.

The J gene is TRBJ2-7, the V gene TRBV28, with D possibly being TRBD1 or TRBD2 (5 bases each). This TCR was sampled from an adult in good health. Sample: peripheral blood, taken on day 0 of AZD1222 vaccination. CDR3 DNA: TGTGCCAGCAGTGGTCCCTCGGGGACGGAGTACGAGCAGTACTTC. Protein product: CASSGPSGTEYEQYF.